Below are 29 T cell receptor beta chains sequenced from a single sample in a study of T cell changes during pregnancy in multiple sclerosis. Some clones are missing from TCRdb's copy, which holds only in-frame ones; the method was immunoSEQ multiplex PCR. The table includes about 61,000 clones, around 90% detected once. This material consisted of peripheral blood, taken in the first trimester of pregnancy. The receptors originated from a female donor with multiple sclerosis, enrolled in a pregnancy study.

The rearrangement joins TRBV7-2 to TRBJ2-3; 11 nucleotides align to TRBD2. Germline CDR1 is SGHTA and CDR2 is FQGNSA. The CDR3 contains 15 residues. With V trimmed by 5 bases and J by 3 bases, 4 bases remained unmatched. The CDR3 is CASSVLAGVTDTQYF. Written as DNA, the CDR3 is TGTGCCAGCAGCGTACTAGCGGGAGTGACAGATACGCAGTATTTT. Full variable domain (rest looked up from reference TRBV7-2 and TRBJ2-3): GAGVSQSPSNKVTEKGKDVELRCDPISGHTALYWYRQSLGQGLEFLIYFQGNSAPDKSGLPSDRFSAERTGGSVSTLTIQRTQQEDSAVYLCASSVLAGVTDTQYFGPGTRLTVL.

The CDR3 bases are TGTGCCAGCAGCGAACAGGGGGCGCGAAACATTCAGTACTTC. Translation: CASSEQGARNIQYF. The V gene is TRBV9, the J gene TRBJ2-4; 9 bases match TRBD1. The CDR3 has 14 residues. CDR1 is SGDLS and CDR2 is YYNGEE in the germline V gene. V lost 3 bases and J lost 6; bases outside the gene matches: 4.

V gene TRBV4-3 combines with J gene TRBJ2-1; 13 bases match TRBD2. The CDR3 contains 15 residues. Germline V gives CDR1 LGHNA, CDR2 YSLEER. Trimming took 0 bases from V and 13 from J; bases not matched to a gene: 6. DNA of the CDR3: TGCGCCAGCAGCCAAGATAGAGGGACTAGCGGGATTCAGTTCTTC. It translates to CASSQDRGTSGIQFF.

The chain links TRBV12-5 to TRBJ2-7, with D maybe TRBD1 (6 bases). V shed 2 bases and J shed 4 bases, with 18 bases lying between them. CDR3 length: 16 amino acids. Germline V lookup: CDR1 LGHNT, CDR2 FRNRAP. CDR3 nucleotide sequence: TGTGCTAGTGGTTTGCCCCGGGCAGGGGTAAGGTACGAGCAGTACTTC. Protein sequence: CASGLPRAGVRYEQYF.

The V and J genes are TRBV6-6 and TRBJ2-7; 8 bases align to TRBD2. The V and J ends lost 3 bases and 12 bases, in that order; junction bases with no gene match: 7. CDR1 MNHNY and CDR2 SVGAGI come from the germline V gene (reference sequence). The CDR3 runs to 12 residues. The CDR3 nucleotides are TGTGCCAGCAGTTATGGGGGGCGGGGGGTGTACTTC. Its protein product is CASSYGGRGVYF.

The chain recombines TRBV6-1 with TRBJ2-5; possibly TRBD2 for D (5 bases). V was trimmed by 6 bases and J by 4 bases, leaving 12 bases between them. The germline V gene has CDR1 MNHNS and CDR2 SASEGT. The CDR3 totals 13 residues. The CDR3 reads CASRRARGETQYF. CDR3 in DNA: TGTGCCAGCAGGAGGGCCCGTGGAGAGACCCAGTACTTC.

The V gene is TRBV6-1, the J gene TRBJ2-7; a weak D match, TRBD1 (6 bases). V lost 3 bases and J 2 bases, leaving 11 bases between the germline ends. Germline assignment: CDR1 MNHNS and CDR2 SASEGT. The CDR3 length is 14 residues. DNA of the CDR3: TGTGCCAGCAGTGAGGCCAGGGGTCCCTACGAGCAGTACTTC. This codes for CASSEARGPYEQYF.

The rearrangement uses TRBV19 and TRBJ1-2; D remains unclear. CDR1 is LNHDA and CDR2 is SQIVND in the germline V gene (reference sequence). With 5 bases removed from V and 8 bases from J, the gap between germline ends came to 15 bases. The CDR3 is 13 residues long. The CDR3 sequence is CASSDNAVRGYTF. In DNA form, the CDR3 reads TGTGCCAGTAGTGACAACGCCGTTAGGGGCTACACCTTC.

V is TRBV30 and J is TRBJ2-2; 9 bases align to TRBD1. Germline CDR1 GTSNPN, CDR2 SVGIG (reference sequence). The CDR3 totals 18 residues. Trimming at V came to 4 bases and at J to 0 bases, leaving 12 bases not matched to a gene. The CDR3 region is CAWTPRTGAKANTGELFF. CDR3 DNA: TGTGCCTGGACACCACGGACAGGGGCTAAGGCGAACACCGGGGAGCTGTTTTTT.

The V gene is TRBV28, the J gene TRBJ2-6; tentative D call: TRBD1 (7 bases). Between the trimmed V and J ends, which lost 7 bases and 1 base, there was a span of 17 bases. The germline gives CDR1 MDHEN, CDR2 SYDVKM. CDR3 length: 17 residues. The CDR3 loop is CASIQQGGVSGANVLTF. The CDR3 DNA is TGTGCCAGCATCCAGCAGGGGGGCGTGTCTGGGGCCAACGTCCTGACTTTC.

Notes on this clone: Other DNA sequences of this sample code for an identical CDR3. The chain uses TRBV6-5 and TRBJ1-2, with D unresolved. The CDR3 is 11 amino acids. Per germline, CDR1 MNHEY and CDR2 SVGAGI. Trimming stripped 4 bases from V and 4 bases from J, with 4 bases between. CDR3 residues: CASSSGYGYTF. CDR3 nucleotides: TGTGCCAGCAGTTCCGGCTATGGCTACACCTTC.

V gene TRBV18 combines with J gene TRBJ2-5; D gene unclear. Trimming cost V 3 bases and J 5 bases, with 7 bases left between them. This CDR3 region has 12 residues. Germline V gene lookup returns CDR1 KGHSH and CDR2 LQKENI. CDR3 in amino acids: CASSPGEETQYF. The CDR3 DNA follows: TGTGCCAGCTCACCCGGAGAGGAGACCCAGTACTTC.

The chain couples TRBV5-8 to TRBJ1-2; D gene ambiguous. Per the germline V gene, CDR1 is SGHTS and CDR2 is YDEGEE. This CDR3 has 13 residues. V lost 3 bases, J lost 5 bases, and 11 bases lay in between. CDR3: CASSSGFLYGYTF. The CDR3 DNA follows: TGTGCCAGCAGCTCCGGGTTTTTGTATGGCTACACCTTC.

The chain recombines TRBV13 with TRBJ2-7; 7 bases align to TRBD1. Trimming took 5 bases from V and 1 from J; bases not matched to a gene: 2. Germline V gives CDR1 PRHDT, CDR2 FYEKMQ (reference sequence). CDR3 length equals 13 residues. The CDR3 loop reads CASSQTGSYEQYF. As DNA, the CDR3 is TGTGCCAGCAGCCAGACAGGGTCCTACGAGCAGTACTTC.

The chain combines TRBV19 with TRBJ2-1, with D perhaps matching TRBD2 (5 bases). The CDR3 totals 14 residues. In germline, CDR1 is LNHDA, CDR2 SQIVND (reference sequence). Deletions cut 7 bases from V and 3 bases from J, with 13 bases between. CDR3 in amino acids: CASTYHRDYNEQFF. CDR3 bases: TGTGCCAGTACTTACCATCGGGACTACAATGAGCAGTTCTTC.

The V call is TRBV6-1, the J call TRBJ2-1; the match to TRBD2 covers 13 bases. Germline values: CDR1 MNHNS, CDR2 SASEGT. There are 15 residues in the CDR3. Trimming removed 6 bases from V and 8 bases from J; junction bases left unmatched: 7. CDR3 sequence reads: CASSRTSGRVDEQFF. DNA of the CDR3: TGTGCCAGCAGCCGGACTAGCGGGAGAGTTGATGAGCAGTTCTTC.

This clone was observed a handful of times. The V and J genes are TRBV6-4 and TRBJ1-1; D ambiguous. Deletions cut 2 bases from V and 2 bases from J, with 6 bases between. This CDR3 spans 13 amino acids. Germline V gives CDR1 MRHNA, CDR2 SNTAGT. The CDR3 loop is CASSDSSNTEAFF. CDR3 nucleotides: TGTGCCAGCAGTGACAGCTCTAACACTGAAGCTTTCTTT.

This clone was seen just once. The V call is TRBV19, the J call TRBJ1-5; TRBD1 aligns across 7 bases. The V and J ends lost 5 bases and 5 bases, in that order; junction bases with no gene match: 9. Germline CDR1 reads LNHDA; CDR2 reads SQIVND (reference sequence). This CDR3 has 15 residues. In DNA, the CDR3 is TGTGCCAGTAGTTCCGGACAGGTCGGGCATCAGCCCCAGCATTTT. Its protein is CASSSGQVGHQPQHF.

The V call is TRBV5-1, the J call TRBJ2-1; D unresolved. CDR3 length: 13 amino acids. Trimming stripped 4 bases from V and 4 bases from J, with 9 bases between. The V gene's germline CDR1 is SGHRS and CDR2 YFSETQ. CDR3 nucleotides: TGCGCCAGCAGCGGAGACGTTTACAATGAGCAGTTCTTC. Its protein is CASSGDVYNEQFF.

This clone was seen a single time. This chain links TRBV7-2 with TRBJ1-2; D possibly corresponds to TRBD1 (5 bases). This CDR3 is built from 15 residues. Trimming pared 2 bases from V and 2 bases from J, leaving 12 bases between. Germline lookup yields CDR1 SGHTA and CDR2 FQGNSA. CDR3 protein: CASSLFPAGNYGYTF. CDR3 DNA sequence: TGTGCCAGCAGCTTATTCCCGGCAGGGAACTATGGCTACACCTTC.

The CDR3, as DNA: TGTGCCAGCAGCCTGCCTGCCAGGGTGGTCTCCTACGAGCAGTACTTC. It specifies CASSLPARVVSYEQYF. The chain combines TRBV11-1 with TRBJ2-7; a weak D match, TRBD1 (5 bases). This CDR3 spans 16 amino acids. The germline V gene encodes CDR1 SGHAT and CDR2 FQDESV (reference sequence). The germline V and J ends were trimmed by 5 bases and 0 bases, with 17 bases remaining between them.

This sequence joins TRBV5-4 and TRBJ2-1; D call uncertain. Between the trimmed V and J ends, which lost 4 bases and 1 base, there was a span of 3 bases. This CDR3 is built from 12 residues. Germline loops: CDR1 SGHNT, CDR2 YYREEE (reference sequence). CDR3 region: CASSPSYNEQFF. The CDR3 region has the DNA TGTGCCAGCAGCCCTTCCTACAATGAGCAGTTCTTC.

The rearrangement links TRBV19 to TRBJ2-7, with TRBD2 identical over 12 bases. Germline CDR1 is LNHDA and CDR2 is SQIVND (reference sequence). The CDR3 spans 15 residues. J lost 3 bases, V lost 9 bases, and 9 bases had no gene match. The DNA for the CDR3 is TGTGCCAGCCGGAGGACTAGCGGGAAACACTACGAGCAGTACTTC. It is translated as CASRRTSGKHYEQYF.

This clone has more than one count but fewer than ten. In DNA form, the CDR3 reads TGTGCCAGCAAGTTTTTTGGCGGATACAATGAGCAGTTCTTC. Translation: CASKFFGGYNEQFF. The chain recombines TRBV27 with TRBJ2-1; no firm D call. Germline V gene lookup returns CDR1 MNHEY and CDR2 SMNVEV (reference sequence). V dropped 7 bases and J dropped 4 bases, with 14 bases sitting between them. The CDR3 covers 14 residues.

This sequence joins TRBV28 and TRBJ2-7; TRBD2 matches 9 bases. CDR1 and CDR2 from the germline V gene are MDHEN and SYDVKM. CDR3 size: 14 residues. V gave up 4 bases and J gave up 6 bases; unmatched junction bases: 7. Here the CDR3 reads CASSWASGTLEQYF. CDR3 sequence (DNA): TGTGCCAGCAGTTGGGCTAGCGGGACGCTCGAGCAGTACTTC.

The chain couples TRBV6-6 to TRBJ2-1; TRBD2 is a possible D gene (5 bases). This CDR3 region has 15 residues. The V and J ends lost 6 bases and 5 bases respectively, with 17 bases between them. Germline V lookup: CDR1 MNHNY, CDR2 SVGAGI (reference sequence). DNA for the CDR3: TGTGCCAGCAGCCCCGGACTGAACCAAAACAATGAGCAGTTCTTC. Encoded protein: CASSPGLNQNNEQFF.

The CDR3 protein is CASSFSMLANYGYTF. As DNA, the CDR3 is TGTGCCAGCAGTTTTTCTATGTTAGCTAACTATGGCTACACCTTC. This chain connects TRBV27 to TRBJ1-2; D gene unclear. CDR1 and CDR2 (germline): MNHEY, SMNVEV (reference sequence). V shed 3 bases and J shed 0 bases, with 11 bases lying between them. CDR3 length equals 15 residues.

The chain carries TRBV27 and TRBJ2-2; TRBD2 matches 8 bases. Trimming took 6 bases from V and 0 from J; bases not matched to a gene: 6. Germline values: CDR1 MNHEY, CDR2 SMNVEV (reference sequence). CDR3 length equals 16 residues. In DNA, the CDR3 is TGTGCCAGCAGGCTAGCGGGCGTCCCGAACACCGGGGAGCTGTTTTTT. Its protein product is CASRLAGVPNTGELFF.

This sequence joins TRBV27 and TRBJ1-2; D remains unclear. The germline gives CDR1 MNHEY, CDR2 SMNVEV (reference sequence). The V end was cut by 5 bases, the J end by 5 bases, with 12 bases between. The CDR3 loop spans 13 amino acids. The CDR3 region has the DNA TGTGCCAGCAGTCCGCGACACAGATATGGCTACACCTTC. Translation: CASSPRHRYGYTF.